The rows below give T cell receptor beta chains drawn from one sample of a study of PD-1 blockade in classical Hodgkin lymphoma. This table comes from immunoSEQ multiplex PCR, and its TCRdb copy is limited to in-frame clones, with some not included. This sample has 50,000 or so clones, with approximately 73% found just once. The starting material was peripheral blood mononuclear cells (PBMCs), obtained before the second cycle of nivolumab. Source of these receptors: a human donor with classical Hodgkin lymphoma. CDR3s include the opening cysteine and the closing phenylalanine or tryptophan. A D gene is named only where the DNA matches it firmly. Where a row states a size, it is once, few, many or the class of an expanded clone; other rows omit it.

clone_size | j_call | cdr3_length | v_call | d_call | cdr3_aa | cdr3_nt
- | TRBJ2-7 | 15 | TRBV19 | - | CASTLRGGGSVEQYF | TGTGCCAGTACCCTTAGAGGGGGAGGTTCTGTCGAGCAGTACTTC
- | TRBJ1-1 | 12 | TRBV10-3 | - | CAISGGGGEAFF | TGTGCCATCAGTGGGGGGGGAGGTGAAGCTTTCTTT
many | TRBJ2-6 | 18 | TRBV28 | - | CASSLLLVGASGANVLTF | TGTGCCAGCAGTTTACTTCTGGTAGGGGCCTCTGGGGCCAACGTCCTGACTTTC
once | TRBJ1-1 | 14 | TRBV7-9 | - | CASSLGGPNTEAFF | TGTGCCAGCAGCTTAGGAGGACCGAACACTGAAGCTTTCTTT
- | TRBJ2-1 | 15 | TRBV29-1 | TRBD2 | CSGIRLAGDYNEQFF | TGCAGCGGTATTCGACTAGCGGGAGATTACAATGAGCAGTTCTTC
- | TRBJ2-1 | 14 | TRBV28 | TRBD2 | CATRSGGPYNEQFF | TGTGCCACAAGAAGCGGGGGACCCTACAATGAGCAGTTCTTC
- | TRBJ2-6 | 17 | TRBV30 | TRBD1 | CAWSAGTGSSGANVLTF | TGTGCCTGGAGTGCCGGGACAGGGAGCTCTGGGGCCAACGTCCTGACTTTC
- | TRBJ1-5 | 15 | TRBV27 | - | CASSLRTGLNQPQHF | TGTGCCAGCAGTTTAAGAACAGGCCTTAATCAGCCCCAGCATTTT
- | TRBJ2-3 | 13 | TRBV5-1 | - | CASSLAAPDTQYF | TGCGCCAGCAGCTTGGCCGCCCCAGATACGCAGTATTTT
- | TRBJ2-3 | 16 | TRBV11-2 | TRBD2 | CASSLGPSGAGDTQYF | TGTGCCAGCAGCTTAGGCCCTAGCGGGGCGGGAGATACGCAGTATTTT
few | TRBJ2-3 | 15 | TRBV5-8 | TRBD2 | CASSQLAVSTDTQYF | TGTGCCAGCAGCCAACTAGCGGTTAGCACAGATACGCAGTATTTT
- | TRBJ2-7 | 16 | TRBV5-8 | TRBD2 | CASSYTSGSAVYEQYF | TGTGCCAGCAGCTACACTAGCGGGAGCGCCGTCTACGAGCAGTACTTC
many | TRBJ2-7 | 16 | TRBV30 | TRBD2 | CAWSPTGTSGSYEQYF | TGTGCCTGGAGTCCGACCGGGACTAGCGGCTCCTACGAGCAGTACTTC
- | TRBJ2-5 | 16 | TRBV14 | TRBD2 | CASSQVGGWNAKTQYF | TGTGCCAGCAGCCAAGTGGGAGGGTGGAACGCGAAGACCCAGTACTTC
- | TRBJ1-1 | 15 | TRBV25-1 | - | CASSGRGNRYGESFF | TGTGCCAGCAGTGGACGGGGGAACAGGTATGGTGAAAGTTTCTTT
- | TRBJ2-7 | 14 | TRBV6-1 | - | CASTPSVGVYEQYF | TGTGCCAGCACCCCCTCGGTGGGGGTTTACGAGCAGTACTTC
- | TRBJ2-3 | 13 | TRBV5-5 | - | CASSFGGPDTQYF | TGTGCCAGCAGCTTCGGCGGCCCAGATACGCAGTATTTT
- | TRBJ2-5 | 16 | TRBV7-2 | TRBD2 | CASSLLSGTKQETQYF | TGTGCCAGCAGCCTCCTAAGCGGGACGAAACAAGAGACCCAGTACTTC
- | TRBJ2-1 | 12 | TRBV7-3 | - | CASRSVDNEQFF | TGTGCCAGCAGGTCTGTAGACAATGAGCAGTTCTTC
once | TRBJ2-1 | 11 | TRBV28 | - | CASTWLSEQFF | TGTGCCAGCACCTGGTTGAGTGAGCAGTTCTTC
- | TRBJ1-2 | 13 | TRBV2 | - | CASKEGFNYGYTF | TGTGCCAGCAAGGAGGGGTTTAACTATGGCTACACCTTC
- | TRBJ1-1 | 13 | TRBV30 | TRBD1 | CAWSGTVNTEAFF | TGTGCCTGGAGCGGGACAGTGAACACTGAAGCTTTCTTT
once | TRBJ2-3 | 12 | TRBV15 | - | CATKSGTNTQYF | TGTGCCACTAAGTCGGGGACAAATACGCAGTATTTT
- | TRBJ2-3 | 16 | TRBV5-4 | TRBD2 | CASSPLAGGATDTQYF | TGTGCCAGCAGCCCCCTCGCGGGAGGAGCGACAGATACGCAGTATTTT
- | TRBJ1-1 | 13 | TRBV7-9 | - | CASSLSLNTEAFF | TGTGCCAGCAGCTTATCTCTGAACACTGAAGCTTTCTTT
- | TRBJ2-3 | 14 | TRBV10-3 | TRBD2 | CATGTSGSTDTQYF | TGTGCCACCGGGACTAGCGGATCCACAGATACGCAGTATTTT
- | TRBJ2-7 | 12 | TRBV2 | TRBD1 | CASQGASYEQYF | TGTGCCAGTCAGGGGGCTTCCTACGAGCAGTACTTC
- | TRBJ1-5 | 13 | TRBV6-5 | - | CASSTPRGQPQHF | TGTGCCAGCAGCACCCCAAGGGGTCAGCCCCAGCATTTT
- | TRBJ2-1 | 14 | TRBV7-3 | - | CASSLRFPYNEQFF | TGTGCCAGCAGCTTAAGGTTTCCCTACAATGAGCAGTTCTTC
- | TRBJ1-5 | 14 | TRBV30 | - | CAWSVSSGFQPQHF | TGTGCCTGGAGTGTCTCCTCTGGGTTTCAGCCCCAGCATTTT
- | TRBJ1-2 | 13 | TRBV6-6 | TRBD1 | CAITGTGGRGYTF | TGTGCCATTACCGGGACAGGGGGCCGGGGCTACACCTTC
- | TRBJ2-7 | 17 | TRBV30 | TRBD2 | CAWSPTDRVGLVAEQYF | TGTGCCTGGAGTCCCACGGACCGGGTCGGACTAGTCGCCGAGCAGTACTTC